These 3 T cell receptor beta chains were all obtained from the same sample, sequenced in a study of OX40 agonist ivuxolimab in advanced cancers. Measured with immunoSEQ multiplex PCR; TCRdb has only the in-frame clones, and not every one. The data show around 65,000 clones, with 85% to 95% seen just once and over 10% held by the top ten. The sample here was CD4+ or CD8+ T cells sorted from blood, taken in a trial of the OX40 agonist ivuxolimab. These receptors all come from an adult with an advanced solid tumor such as melanoma, head and neck, liver or kidney cancer.

V and J are TRBV12-5 and TRBJ2-7; 7 bases are a match to TRBD1. Germline V gene lookup returns CDR1 LGHNT and CDR2 FRNRAP. The V gene end was trimmed by 1 base and the J gene end by 3 bases; junction bases not matched to a gene: 6. The CDR3 spans 15 residues. CDR3 sequence: CASGLGQGLLYEQYF. CDR3 coding DNA: TGTGCTAGTGGTTTGGGACAGGGATTACTCTACGAGCAGTACTTC.

The genes are TRBV27 and TRBJ1-2, with 9 bases identical to TRBD1. The junction had 9 bases not matched to a gene; V was cut back by 8 bases and J by 2 bases. Germline V gene sequence: CDR1 MNHEY, CDR2 SMNVEV (reference sequence). The CDR3 has 15 residues. The chain's CDR3 is CASSRAGQGNYGYTF. The CDR3 nucleotides are TGTGCCAGCTCCCGCGCGGGACAGGGAAACTATGGCTACACCTTC.

This chain uses TRBV27 with TRBJ2-3; D perhaps matches TRBD2 (7 bases). Trimming removed 3 bases at V and 6 bases at J, with 10 bases between. Germline CDR1 MNHEY, CDR2 SMNVEV (reference sequence). This CDR3 contains 13 residues. The CDR3 spells CASSLGGRDTQYF. DNA of the CDR3: TGTGCCAGCAGTTTGGGGGGGCGGGATACGCAGTATTTT.